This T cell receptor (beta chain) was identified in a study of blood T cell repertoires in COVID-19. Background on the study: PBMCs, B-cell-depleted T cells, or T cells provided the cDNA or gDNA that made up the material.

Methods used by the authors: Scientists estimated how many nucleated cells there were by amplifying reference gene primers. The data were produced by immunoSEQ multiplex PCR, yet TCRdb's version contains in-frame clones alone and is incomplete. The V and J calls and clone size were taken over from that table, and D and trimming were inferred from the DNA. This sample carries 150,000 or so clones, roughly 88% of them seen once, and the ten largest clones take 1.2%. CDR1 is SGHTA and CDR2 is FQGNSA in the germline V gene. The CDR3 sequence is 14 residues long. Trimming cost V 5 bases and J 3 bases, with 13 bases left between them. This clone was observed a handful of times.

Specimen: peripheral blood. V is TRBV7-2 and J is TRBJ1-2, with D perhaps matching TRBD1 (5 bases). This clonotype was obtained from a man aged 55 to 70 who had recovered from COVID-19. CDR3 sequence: CASSPNRQYYGYTF. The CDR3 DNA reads TGTGCCAGCAGCCCAAATAGACAGTACTATGGCTACACCTTC.